These T cell receptor beta chains were read from a single sample in a study of T cells in Graves' hyperthyroidism and ophthalmopathy. TCRdb called the multiplex PCR reads again in MiXCR, with one record for every CDR3 protein. The sample contains some 350,000 distinct CDR3 sequences, around 13% of which appear only once. Sequences were obtained from blood. The receptors originated from a woman aged 40 to 50 with Graves' ophthalmopathy. Each CDR3 is given with its conserved first and last residue.

j_call v_call cdr3_aa
TRBJ2-7 TRBV9 CASSLYGGSSYEQYF
TRBJ1-4 TRBV10-2 CASTDPPTVPNEKLFF
TRBJ1-3 TRBV10-3 CAISESRVRGRTSSGNTIYF
TRBJ1-5 TRBV4-2 CASSQGAAGNQPQHF
TRBJ1-5 TRBV19 CASSIIGRQGRQPQHF
TRBJ2-7 TRBV6-1 CASSEFGVHEQYF
TRBJ2-1 TRBV2 CANSGAGGPRPFF
TRBJ2-3 TRBV20-1 CSALSAVASTDTQYF
TRBJ2-5 TRBV27 CASSPKFSGSPSETQYF
TRBJ1-1 TRBV6-1 CASRQNMGHGLEAFF
TRBJ1-2 TRBV6-1 CASRSEGALSYGYTF
TRBJ1-2 TRBV19 CASSPRGQTNYGYTF
TRBJ1-2 TRBV25-1 CASSEDRPGTGVLGGYTF
TRBJ2-3 TRBV7-8 CASSFRPSTDTQYF
TRBJ1-2 TRBV20-1 CSAPLAWPDLGYTF
TRBJ2-7 TRBV13 CASSLGSRTGTYEQYF
TRBJ2-7 TRBV20-1 CSARWHRVPYEQYF
TRBJ1-6 TRBV2 CASSEPGSNSPLHF
TRBJ2-6 TRBV11-3 CASSLTSSGANVLTF
TRBJ2-1 TRBV27 CASSFEGYGARNEQFF
TRBJ1-4 TRBV10-3 CAISERQNEKLFF
TRBJ1-2 TRBV3-1 CASSLSGRQSYGYTF
TRBJ2-7 TRBV19 CASSPTGGPYEQYF
TRBJ2-1 TRBV24-1 CATSGLLEQFF
TRBJ2-1 TRBV19 CASSNGNEQFF
TRBJ1-2 TRBV28 CATRTAWTIGYTF
TRBJ2-2 TRBV6-2/TRBV6-3 CASSQLQGATGELFF
TRBJ1-4 TRBV5-1 CASSTGDLIENEKLFF
TRBJ1-2 TRBV12-3/TRBV12-4 CASSPTGEYGGYTF
TRBJ1-3 TRBV2 CASRGIGNTIYF
TRBJ2-5 TRBV12-3/TRBV12-4 CASSLNSRETQYF
TRBJ2-1 TRBV20-1 CSAKIWDRGDNEQFF
TRBJ1-5 TRBV6-6 CASSYDWSNQPQHF
TRBJ1-1 TRBV5-1 CASSLGSRTEAFF
TRBJ1-3 TRBV2 CASSARGTIFGNTIYF
TRBJ2-1 TRBV5-6 CASSLRGRGDNEQFF
TRBJ2-3 TRBV19 CASSIEGTRTDTQYF
TRBJ1-1 TRBV10-2 CASLDWRDTEAFF
TRBJ1-4 TRBV7-9 CASSLYEKLFF
TRBJ2-7 TRBV15 CATSRDYSAGRHEQYF
TRBJ1-1 TRBV7-9 CASSLRVSNTEAFF
TRBJ2-2 TRBV13 CASSGSSTAGELFF
TRBJ2-7 TRBV7-9 CASSLDGSAYEQYF
TRBJ2-2 TRBV5-4 CASSRSGGGSNTGELFF
TRBJ1-5 TRBV10-3 CAISKSGRGPQPQHF
TRBJ2-4 TRBV28 CASSFGQRRAKNIQYF
TRBJ2-3 TRBV7-6 CASSLSNLGRLDTQYF
TRBJ2-4 TRBV7-9 CASSPGTARRIQYF
TRBJ1-4 TRBV20-1 CSATDRGDATNEKLFF
TRBJ1-2 TRBV15 CATSRVTGGYGYTF
TRBJ2-1 TRBV6-1 CASSWGGVDNEQFF
TRBJ1-2 TRBV12-3/TRBV12-4 CASRYRERVNYGYTF
TRBJ1-2 TRBV6-1 CASAEYGSYGYTF
TRBJ2-1 TRBV10-3 CAISESVGQGPIPWAHNEQFF
TRBJ2-5 TRBV12-3/TRBV12-4 CASSPTQTLAGRGETQYF
TRBJ2-1 TRBV6-1 CASRTGTSGSGAYNEQFF
TRBJ1-2 TRBV24-1 CATSDFSYGYTF